These T cell receptor beta chains were read from a single sample in a study of cytomegalovirus exposure and HLA in healthy donors. The table came from immunoSEQ multiplex PCR; TCRdb's copy has only in-frame clones and leaves some out. In the table there are roughly 31,000 clones, less than 70% of which are singletons. Sequencing was performed on PBMCs. Receptor source: a male donor in good health and CMV-seropositive. Both conserved end residues are part of each CDR3. Fields, in order: clone size, D gene, J gene, V gene, CDR3 length, CDR3 protein, CDR3 DNA. A D gene is named only where the DNA matches it firmly. Size is stated for part of the rows, as once, few or many counts, or as a class when the clone is expanded.

>.|.|TRBJ1-2|TRBV20-1|10
CSATNYGYTF
TGCAGTGCTACAAACTATGGCTACACCTTC
>medium-sized|.|TRBJ1-2|TRBV19|14
CASRDPGQAYGYTF
TGTGCCAGTAGAGATCCGGGACAAGCCTATGGCTACACCTTC
>once|TRBD1|TRBJ2-1|TRBV6-4|13
CASSQGDHNEQFF
TGTGCCAGCAGTCAGGGGGACCACAATGAGCAGTTCTTC
>once|TRBD1|TRBJ1-1|TRBV5-1|14
CASSTQGERTEAFF
TGCGCCAGCAGCACACAGGGGGAACGCACTGAAGCTTTCTTT
>.|.|TRBJ1-1|TRBV28|12
CASSFRETEAFF
TGTGCCAGCAGTTTTCGGGAAACTGAAGCTTTCTTT
>.|.|TRBJ2-7|TRBV28|14
CASSQLSSRGEQYF
TGTGCCAGCAGTCAACTCTCCTCTAGGGGCGAGCAGTACTTC
>few|TRBD2|TRBJ2-7|TRBV15|15
CATSREASGRYEQYF
TGTGCCACCAGCAGAGAGGCTAGCGGACGGTACGAGCAGTACTTC
>.|.|TRBJ1-3|TRBV7-6|13
CASSGTHGNTIYF
TGTGCCAGCAGCGGGACACATGGAAACACCATATATTTT
>.|TRBD1|TRBJ2-7|TRBV27|15
CASSRYPGQAYEQYF
TGTGCCAGCAGCCGCTACCCGGGACAGGCCTACGAGCAGTACTTC
>.|.|TRBJ1-2|TRBV29-1|13
CSVVAGNNYGYTF
TGCAGCGTTGTAGCAGGGAATAACTATGGCTACACCTTC
>.|TRBD2|TRBJ2-1|TRBV5-1|15
CASSLPVAGGNEQFF
TGCGCCAGCAGCCTCCCCGTTGCGGGAGGGAATGAGCAGTTCTTC
>.|TRBD2|TRBJ2-2|TRBV6-4|15
CASSKSSGSTGELFF
TGTGCCAGCAGTAAGTCTAGCGGGAGCACCGGGGAGCTGTTTTTT
>once|.|TRBJ1-4|TRBV7-9|11
CASSLGQAPIF
TGTGCCAGCAGCTTAGGGCAGGCTCCGATTTTT
>.|TRBD1|TRBJ2-3|TRBV4-1|17
CASSQDGGRGRTDTQYF
TGCGCCAGCAGCCAAGATGGGGGCAGGGGGCGGACAGATACGCAGTATTTT
>.|TRBD1|TRBJ1-2|TRBV2|15
CVSGKGGQGARGYTF
TGTGTTTCTGGGAAGGGGGGGCAGGGGGCGCGAGGCTACACCTTC
>.|TRBD1|TRBJ2-2|TRBV4-1|15
CASSQSRQGVGELFF
TGCGCCAGCAGCCAGTCCCGACAGGGGGTGGGGGAGCTGTTTTTT
>.|TRBD1|TRBJ1-6|TRBV23-1|13
CASGDRGNSPLHF
TGCGCCAGTGGCGACAGGGGAAATTCACCCCTCCACTTT
>.|TRBD1|TRBJ1-2|TRBV2|15
CASLRQGIGNYGYTF
TGTGCCAGCCTGAGACAGGGTATAGGCAACTATGGCTACACCTTC
>.|.|TRBJ1-2|TRBV19|13
CASSIDGLYGYTF
TGTGCCAGTAGTATCGACGGACTCTATGGCTACACCTTC
>.|TRBD2|TRBJ2-5|TRBV5-4|16
CASSLDGRAGGETQYF
TGTGCCAGCAGCTTGGACGGGAGGGCCGGCGGGGAGACCCAGTACTTC
>.|.|TRBJ1-2|TRBV28|13
CASNAQDSWGYTF
TGTGCCAGCAACGCACAGGATTCATGGGGCTACACCTTC
>.|.|TRBJ2-3|TRBV11-2|15
CASRPGGYSTDTQYF
TGTGCCAGCAGGCCAGGGGGGTATAGCACAGATACGCAGTATTTT
>.|.|TRBJ2-3|TRBV7-9|13
CASSWSAADTQYF
TGTGCCAGCAGTTGGTCAGCGGCAGATACGCAGTATTTT
>.|.|TRBJ1-2|TRBV28|15
CASSGRTFQVYGYTF
TGTGCCAGCAGCGGCCGTACCTTCCAGGTCTATGGCTACACCTTC
>.|.|TRBJ2-3|TRBV9|15
CASSPEGTRTDTQYF
TGTGCCAGCAGCCCAGAGGGGACACGCACAGATACGCAGTATTTT
>.|TRBD1|TRBJ1-2|TRBV7-6|16
CASSPEGGQGLYGYTF
TGTGCCAGCAGCCCAGAGGGAGGACAGGGGCTCTATGGCTACACCTTC
>.|.|TRBJ1-6|TRBV5-6|12
CASSSGFSPLHF
TGTGCCAGCAGCTCGGGGTTTTCACCCCTCCACTTT
>.|TRBD2|TRBJ2-7|TRBV30|14
CAWSWTSGSYEQYF
TGTGCCTGGAGTTGGACTAGCGGATCCTACGAGCAGTACTTC
>.|.|TRBJ2-5|TRBV11-2|14
CASSPRGGVATQYF
TGTGCCAGCAGCCCTCGCGGCGGGGTGGCGACCCAGTACTTC
>.|.|TRBJ2-5|TRBV7-9|14
CASSGQGVWETQYF
TGTGCCAGCAGCGGGCAGGGCGTTTGGGAGACCCAGTACTTC
>few|TRBD1|TRBJ1-4|TRBV4-1|16
CASSQPGTGVNEKLFF
TGCGCCAGCAGCCAACCCGGGACAGGGGTTAATGAAAAACTGTTTTTT
>.|TRBD1|TRBJ2-3|TRBV7-6|14
CASSPRQGQDTQYF
TGTGCCAGCAGCCCCCGACAGGGTCAAGATACGCAGTATTTT
>.|.|TRBJ1-2|TRBV5-6|14
CASSFLEGIGSYTF
TGTGCCAGCAGCTTTCTGGAGGGGATCGGGAGCTACACCTTC
>.|TRBD1|TRBJ2-3|TRBV5-1|15
CASSTGQVSSDTQYF
TGCGCCAGCAGCACCGGACAGGTCAGTTCAGATACGCAGTATTTT
>once|.|TRBJ1-2|TRBV4-2|15
CASSPPFQTGNGYTF
TGTGCCAGCAGCCCTCCTTTCCAGACCGGGAATGGCTACACCTTC
>.|.|TRBJ1-5|TRBV28|18
CASTLGRGEYMSNQPQHF
TGTGCCAGCACCCTCGGCAGGGGAGAGTATATGAGCAATCAGCCCCAGCATTTT
>.|.|TRBJ1-2|TRBV18|17
CASSTPSERAANYGYTF
TGTGCCAGCTCAACCCCCTCCGAGCGGGCTGCTAACTATGGCTACACCTTC
>.|.|TRBJ2-3|TRBV4-1|16
CASSQAAAASTDTQYF
TGCGCCAGCAGCCAAGCCGCGGCGGCCAGCACAGATACGCAGTATTTT
>few|TRBD1|TRBJ1-3|TRBV5-4|17
CVSSSNRGGNSGNTIYF
TGTGTCAGCAGCTCAAACAGGGGAGGAAACTCTGGAAACACCATATATTTT
>.|.|TRBJ1-4|TRBV7-6|15
CASSLGAGPNEKLFF
TGTGCCAGCAGCTTAGGGGCGGGGCCTAATGAAAAACTGTTTTTT
>few|.|TRBJ1-2|TRBV18|13
CASSQSANYGYTF
TGTGCCAGCTCACAGTCAGCTAACTATGGCTACACCTTC
>.|.|TRBJ2-7|TRBV11-2|15
CASSLQGAQPYEQYF
TGTGCCAGCAGCCTCCAAGGGGCTCAGCCCTACGAGCAGTACTTC
>.|TRBD1|TRBJ1-1|TRBV27|15
CASSFGTGLNTEAFF
TGTGCCAGCAGTTTTGGGACAGGCCTGAACACTGAAGCTTTCTTT
>few|TRBD1|TRBJ2-2|TRBV5-4|14
CASSPGQDTGELFF
TGTGCCAGCAGCCCGGGACAGGACACCGGGGAGCTGTTTTTT
>few|.|TRBJ2-7|TRBV30|14
CAWAARDGLYEQYF
TGTGCCTGGGCCGCGAGAGACGGACTCTACGAGCAGTACTTC
>.|TRBD1|TRBJ2-3|TRBV5-6|14
CASRGQGSTDTQYF
TGTGCCAGCAGGGGACAGGGGAGCACAGATACGCAGTATTTT
>few|TRBD1|TRBJ1-3|TRBV19|17
CASSPRTGGLYRNTIYF
TGTGCCAGTAGCCCGCGGACAGGGGGACTTTATAGAAACACCATATATTTT
>.|.|TRBJ1-1|TRBV30|14
CAWSRGHLNTEAFF
TGTGCCTGGAGCCGCGGACACTTGAACACTGAAGCTTTCTTT
>.|TRBD2|TRBJ2-7|TRBV6-5|15
CASSYGTSGTYEQYF
TGTGCCAGCAGTTACGGGACTAGCGGGACCTACGAGCAGTACTTC
>.|.|TRBJ1-3|TRBV6-1|14
CASSVGSIMDTIYF
TGTGCCAGCAGTGTAGGGAGCATAATGGACACCATATATTTT
>.|.|TRBJ1-3|TRBV5-8|13
CASSLGRLNTIYF
TGTGCCAGCAGCTTAGGCAGACTTAACACCATATATTTT
>.|.|TRBJ1-5|TRBV4-2|15
CASSQDRTFNQPQHF
TGTGCCAGCAGCCAAGATCGGACATTCAATCAGCCCCAGCATTTT
>few|.|TRBJ1-1|TRBV6-6|12
CASRKPGTEAFF
TGTGCCAGCCGTAAGCCAGGGACTGAAGCTTTCTTT
>.|TRBD1|TRBJ1-2|TRBV6-5|15
CASSYGTGRIYGYTF
TGTGCCAGCAGTTACGGGACAGGGAGGATCTATGGCTACACCTTC
>.|TRBD1|TRBJ1-1|TRBV7-8|14
CASSLGGTGVKAFF
TGTGCCAGCAGCTTAGGTGGGACAGGGGTAAAAGCTTTCTTT
>.|.|TRBJ1-1|TRBV20-1|11
CSARPRWEAFF
TGCAGTGCTAGACCCCGGTGGGAAGCTTTCTTT
>.|TRBD2|TRBJ2-1|TRBV10-3|16
CAISDSGRGLYNEQFF
TGTGCCATCAGTGATAGCGGGAGGGGACTTTACAATGAGCAGTTCTTC
>.|TRBD1|TRBJ1-1|TRBV9|13
CASSLDRDTEAFF
TGTGCCAGCAGCTTAGACAGGGACACTGAAGCTTTCTTT
>.|TRBD1|TRBJ2-3|TRBV6-5|14
CASTTGQGTDTQYF
TGTGCCAGCACCACCGGACAGGGCACAGATACGCAGTATTTT